The entry below describes one T cell receptor (beta chain). The sample comes from a study of T cells after yellow fever vaccination. TCRdb reanalysed the 5' RACE reads using MiXCR and keeps one entry per CDR3 protein. There are roughly 100,000 distinct CDR3 sequences in the sample; about 8.2% occur only once, and 16% lies in the top ten. The germline V gene encodes CDR1 SGHTA and CDR2 FQGTGA. This CDR3 is 18 amino acids long. Trimming took off 6 bases at V and 4 bases at J, with 26 bases between the two ends. V gene TRBV7-3 combines with J gene TRBJ2-3; TRBD1 is a possible D gene (6 bases). This sequence was found in a man between 18 and 29 years old who received the YFV17D yellow fever vaccine. Sample: CD8+ T cells not binding an NS4B(214-222) dextramer, sorted from PBMCs, taken roughly 14 days after the first yellow fever vaccination. The CDR3 DNA follows: TGTGCCAGCAGGATTCACCCGGACAGAACCCATCGTGCAGATACGCAGTATTTT. Amino acid sequence: CASRIHPDRTHRADTQYF.